This note documents a single TCR beta chain sequence. Its specificity is unknown. Produced via immunoSEQ multiplex PCR; TCRdb's table is partial and in-frame only. The profile shows 85,000 to 100,000 clones, approximately 75% of them singletons. The data were taken from a study of shared clonotypes between healthy human individuals. Study-wide context: Participating donors consisted of two women and a few men aged 18 to 49.

The germline V gene has CDR1 SGHDN and CDR2 FVKESK. This CDR3 has 17 residues. After removal of 1 base from V and 5 bases from J, the junction contained 11 bases not matched to a gene. Study findings and constraints: The donor pool, a small one, limited the genetic and exposure-history diversity represented.

What was sequenced was memory CD8+ T cells sorted from blood. The subset is: CD45RO+ cells pooled with CCR7-negative TemRA cells. The chain combines TRBV14 with TRBJ2-7; 10 nucleotides line up with TRBD2. The TCR originated in a man aged 25-45 years in good health. For the CDR3, the DNA is TGTGCCAGCAGCCAAGCTTTTTTTAATAGCGGGAGGCACGAGCAGTACTTC. Its translation: CASSQAFFNSGRHEQYF.